The 2 T cell receptor beta chains reported below all come from one sample, sequenced in a study of blood T cell repertoires in COVID-19. Sequencing used immunoSEQ multiplex PCR; TCRdb keeps in-frame clones, though not all of them. The data contain some 150,000 clones, 80% of them singletons. The sample consisted of peripheral blood. These receptors all come from a man between 60 and 70 years old with active or convalescent COVID-19.

CDR3: CASSTTSGQAPDTQYF. The CDR3 DNA follows: TGCGCCAGCAGCACCACTAGCGGGCAAGCTCCAGATACGCAGTATTTT. The chain recombines TRBV5-1 with TRBJ2-3, with TRBD2 matching 9 bases. CDR1 is SGHRS, CDR2 YFSETQ, per germline. Trimming removed 4 bases from V and 4 bases from J; junction bases left unmatched: 10. This CDR3 is built from 16 residues.

This clone was counted only a few times. The chain employs TRBV29-1 and TRBJ2-2, with D tentatively TRBD1 (5 bases). The CDR3 extends over 14 amino acids. Germline assignment: CDR1 SQVTM and CDR2 ANQGSEA. V was trimmed by 5 bases and J by 3 bases, leaving 13 bases between them. This CDR3 is CSVPGRSYTGELFF. CDR3 nucleotide sequence: TGCAGCGTTCCAGGGCGGTCGTACACCGGGGAGCTGTTTTTT.